This is a list of T cell receptor beta chains from one sample in a study of blood T cell repertoires in COVID-19. Clones were read by immunoSEQ multiplex PCR, and TCRdb kept only the in-frame ones, dropping some. The sample holds fewer than 70,000 clones, 78% seen once. The sequenced sample consisted of peripheral blood. These TCRs come from a human donor in a cohort sampled during active COVID-19. The CDR3 runs from the conserved cysteine through the conserved F or W. A D gene is named only where the DNA matches it firmly. Clone size is given for some rows only: seen once, a few or many times, or a class if the clone is expanded.

abundance	len	d_gene	v_gene	j_gene	CDR3aa	CDR3nt
-	14	-	TRBV28	TRBJ1-1	CASSPWGQSTEAFF	TGTGCCAGCAGTCCTTGGGGACAATCCACTGAAGCTTTCTTT
-	15	TRBD1	TRBV4-3	TRBJ1-4	CASSQDRYGAGTAFF	TGCGCCAGCAGCCAAGATAGGTATGGGGCCGGGACAGCTTTTTTT
once	15	TRBD1	TRBV3-1/TRBV3-2	TRBJ1-2	CASSLRTGINYGYTF	TGTGCCAGCAGCCTTCGGACAGGGATTAACTATGGCTACACCTTC
-	14	-	TRBV28	TRBJ2-2	CASSFLGGPGELFF	TGTGCCAGCAGTTTCCTTGGGGGCCCCGGGGAGCTGTTTTTT
-	18	TRBD2	TRBV10-3	TRBJ2-7	CAISESMGGTGSSYEQYF	TGTGCCATCAGTGAGTCGATGGGGGGGACGGGGAGCTCCTACGAGCAGTACTTC
few	15	TRBD1	TRBV28	TRBJ2-7	CASSLGGTGVLRWDF	TGTGCCAGCAGTTTAGGGGGGACAGGTGTCCTACGGTGGGACTTC
-	14	-	TRBV2	TRBJ2-7	CASKDRDNLYEQYF	TGTGCCAGCAAAGACCGGGACAATCTATACGAGCAGTACTTC
-	12	-	TRBV5-1	TRBJ2-7	CASTKSGLEQYF	TGCGCCAGCACCAAAAGCGGCCTCGAGCAGTACTTC
-	14	-	TRBV28	TRBJ1-5	CASGRAYSNQPQHF	TGTGCCAGCGGCAGGGCGTATAGCAATCAGCCCCAGCATTTT
-	14	-	TRBV20-1	TRBJ1-1	CSASSTGGGTEAFF	TGCAGTGCTAGTTCTACGGGGGGAGGAACTGAAGCTTTCTTT
-	15	-	TRBV19	TRBJ1-5	CASRNQQGSNQPQHF	TGTGCCAGCAGAAATCAACAGGGATCCAATCAGCCCCAGCATTTT
-	15	TRBD1	TRBV6-5	TRBJ1-3	CASSRDRDSGNTIYF	TGTGCCAGCAGCCGCGACAGGGACTCTGGAAACACCATATATTTT
-	16	-	TRBV7-9	TRBJ1-2	CASSTTRDITNYGYTF	TGTGCCAGCAGCACAACCCGGGACATCACTAACTATGGCTACACCTTC
-	15	TRBD1	TRBV2	TRBJ1-5	CASSEQGGNNQPQHF	TGTGCCAGCAGTGAACAAGGGGGCAACAATCAGCCCCAGCATTTT
-	15	-	TRBV18	TRBJ2-5	CASSPQGGAYKTQYF	TGTGCCAGCTCACCACAAGGGGGGGCTTACAAGACCCAGTACTTC
-	14	TRBD2	TRBV30	TRBJ2-7	CAWSVGGLTYEQYF	TGTGCCTGGAGTGTGGGGGGACTAACCTACGAGCAGTACTTC
-	17	TRBD2	TRBV28	TRBJ2-7	CASSLALWGGRTYEQYF	TGTGCCAGCAGTTTAGCCCTCTGGGGGGGTCGCACCTACGAGCAGTACTTC
-	14	TRBD1	TRBV6-5	TRBJ1-1	CASSYSTGQLEAFF	TGTGCCAGCAGTTACTCGACGGGACAGCTTGAAGCTTTCTTT
-	18	TRBD2	TRBV4-1	TRBJ2-5	CASSPPQAYGGATETQYF	TGCGCCAGCAGCCCCCCCCAGGCCTACGGGGGGGCTACAGAGACCCAGTACTTC
-	16	-	TRBV4-1	TRBJ1-2	CASRNLQGFGNYGYTF	TGCGCCAGCCGAAACCTCCAGGGGTTTGGTAACTATGGCTACACCTTC
-	16	-	TRBV19	TRBJ1-5	CASSSRTAHSNQPQHF	TGTGCCAGTAGCAGCCGGACAGCCCATAGCAATCAGCCCCAGCATTTT
-	13	TRBD2	TRBV18	TRBJ2-7	CASSRGTTYEQYF	TGTGCCAGCTCACGAGGGACTACCTACGAGCAGTACTTC
few	18	TRBD1	TRBV19	TRBJ1-2	CASTLLGGTGGADGGYTF	TGTGCCAGTACCCTTCTTGGGGGGACAGGGGGCGCCGATGGTGGCTACACCTTC
-	15	TRBD1	TRBV11-2	TRBJ2-3	CASSSSGGATDTQYF	TGTGCCAGCAGCTCTTCAGGGGGCGCGACAGATACGCAGTATTTT
-	18	TRBD1	TRBV19	TRBJ1-5	CASSTRDRGLPRNQPQHF	TGTGCCAGTAGTACCCGGGACAGGGGCCTCCCTCGCAATCAGCCCCAGCATTTT
-	13	-	TRBV27	TRBJ2-7	CASSLTPRREQYF	TGTGCCAGCAGTTTAACCCCCCGCAGGGAGCAGTACTTC
-	16	TRBD2	TRBV5-1	TRBJ2-7	CASSYPASGGPNEQYF	TGCGCCAGCAGCTACCCCGCTAGCGGGGGGCCAAACGAGCAGTACTTC
-	16	TRBD1	TRBV7-9	TRBJ2-7	CASSLGRGQVPYEQYF	TGTGCCAGCAGCTTAGGACGGGGACAGGTCCCCTACGAGCAGTACTTC
-	14	-	TRBV20-1	TRBJ1-5	CGASEQTINQPQHF	TGCGGTGCTAGTGAACAGACCATCAATCAGCCCCAGCATTTT
-	13	TRBD1	TRBV18	TRBJ2-7	CASSPRQGYEQYF	TGTGCCAGCTCACCCCGACAGGGGTACGAGCAGTACTTC
medium-sized	15	-	TRBV7-2	TRBJ2-7	CASSLDGTRTYEQYF	TGTGCCAGCAGCTTAGATGGGACTCGGACCTACGAGCAGTACTTC
-	16	-	TRBV9	TRBJ1-4	CASSGTWAANNEKLFF	TGTGCCAGCAGCGGTACGTGGGCAGCTAATAATGAAAAACTGTTTTTT
few	15	-	TRBV15	TRBJ2-2	CATSRDPGGTGELFF	TGTGCCACCAGCAGAGATCCCGGCGGAACCGGGGAGCTGTTTTTT
-	15	-	TRBV4-1	TRBJ1-5	CASSQVPGENQPQHF	TGCGCCAGCAGCCAAGTTCCAGGGGAAAATCAGCCCCAGCATTTT
-	15	-	TRBV5-1	TRBJ2-6	CASSSGSSGANVLTF	TGCGCCAGCAGCTCGGGGAGCTCTGGGGCCAACGTCCTGACTTTC
-	12	TRBD2	TRBV2	TRBJ2-1	CASSPEGLRQFF	TGTGCCAGCAGTCCGGAGGGACTACGACAGTTCTTC
-	18	TRBD2	TRBV7-9	TRBJ2-7	CASSLVRLAGSTPYEQYF	TGTGCCAGCAGCTTAGTTAGACTAGCGGGCTCTACCCCCTACGAGCAGTACTTC
-	17	TRBD2	TRBV7-9	TRBJ2-1	CASSLRGDGRSYNEQFF	TGTGCCAGCAGCTTACGGGGGGACGGACGATCCTACAATGAGCAGTTCTTC
few	12	-	TRBV2	TRBJ1-5	CASSEGPEPQHF	TGTGCCAGCAGTGAGGGGCCTGAGCCCCAGCATTTT
-	14	-	TRBV27	TRBJ2-7	CASSLGRGANEQYF	TGTGCCAGCAGTTTAGGCAGGGGTGCCAACGAGCAGTACTTC
-	15	TRBD2	TRBV2	TRBJ2-1	CASTFRGGPSNEQFF	TGTGCCAGCACCTTCCGCGGGGGGCCCAGCAATGAGCAGTTCTTC
-	18	TRBD2	TRBV6-2/TRBV6-3	TRBJ2-1	CASSSNHRREGRWNEQFF	TGTGCCAGCAGTTCAAACCACCGCCGGGAGGGGAGATGGAATGAGCAGTTCTTC
once	16	TRBD1	TRBV19	TRBJ2-6	CASSTPDRAGANVLTF	TGTGCCAGTAGTACCCCAGACAGGGCTGGGGCCAACGTCCTGACTTTC
-	13	-	TRBV9	TRBJ1-2	CASSAGVRYGYTF	TGTGCCAGCAGCGCAGGGGTACGATATGGCTACACCTTC
-	16	-	TRBV9	TRBJ2-4	CASSGSEAGLKNIQYF	TGTGCCAGCAGCGGTTCGGAGGCGGGCCTCAAAAACATTCAGTACTTC
-	14	-	TRBV4-2	TRBJ2-1	CASSQGVSVAEQFF	TGTGCCAGCAGCCAAGGGGTTAGCGTGGCTGAGCAGTTCTTC
once	14	-	TRBV18	TRBJ2-6	CASSPDPWGDVLTF	TGTGCCAGCTCACCAGATCCTTGGGGGGACGTCCTGACTTTC
-	14	-	TRBV6-1	TRBJ1-3	CASSENRAGNTIYF	TGTGCCAGCAGTGAAAACAGGGCTGGAAACACCATATATTTT
-	13	-	TRBV18	TRBJ2-7	CASSPGHVYEQYF	TGTGCCAGCTCACCAGGACACGTCTACGAGCAGTACTTC
-	14	TRBD2	TRBV9	TRBJ2-5	CASSVSGTQETQYF	TGTGCCAGCAGCGTTAGCGGGACGCAAGAGACCCAGTACTTC
-	11	-	TRBV27	TRBJ2-7	CASRGLDEQYF	TGTGCCAGCCGAGGTCTTGACGAGCAGTACTTC
-	15	TRBD1	TRBV28	TRBJ2-7	CASSFRTGSVLEQYF	TGTGCCAGCAGTTTTAGGACAGGGTCAGTTCTCGAGCAGTACTTC
-	17	-	TRBV3-1/TRBV3-2	TRBJ1-3	CASSQEGAGGRWSTIYF	TGTGCCAGCAGCCAAGAGGGCGCGGGGGGGAGGTGGAGCACCATATATTTT
-	13	TRBD1	TRBV12-3/TRBV12-4	TRBJ1-2	CASSRTGFGGYTF	TGTGCCAGCAGCCGGACAGGGTTTGGTGGCTACACCTTC
-	14	-	TRBV24-1	TRBJ2-2	CATSDYINTGELFF	TGTGCCACCAGTGACTATATCAACACCGGGGAGCTGTTTTTT
-	12	-	TRBV30	TRBJ2-7	CAWSHGAYEQYF	TGTGCCTGGAGTCATGGAGCGTACGAGCAGTACTTC